This T cell receptor beta chain comes out of a study of glioma-infiltrating T cells. General observations from the study: Above-expected tissue-blood divergence occurred in all gliomas, most in low-grade ones. Very few CDR3 sequences were shared between tissue and blood.

This clonotype was seen more than once but under ten times. Its antigen remains unidentified. The iRepertoire nested amplicon-rescue multiplex PCR amplified TCR alpha and beta CDR3s from RNA. For one-step reverse transcription and amplification, roughly 85-450 ng of tissue mRNA or PBMC total RNA was used. TCRdb passed the multiplex PCR reads through MiXCR, listing each CDR3 protein once. The sample lists about 210,000 distinct CDR3 sequences; over 30% were seen once. Trimming removed 2 bases at V and 16 bases at J, with 21 bases between. Germline V lookup: CDR1 LGHNA, CDR2 YSLEER. The CDR3 consists of 14 residues.

This chain links TRBV4-3 with TRBJ2-1, with D hard to call. The sample was glioma tissue, nonneoplastic brain tissue, or PBMCs (not recorded which). The sequence was obtained from a human donor with low-grade glioma or glioblastoma, undergoing nonglioma brain surgery, or in good health (not recorded which). This CDR3 reads CASSQMTNNNERFF. In DNA, the CDR3 is TGCGCCAGCAGCCAAATGACGAACAACAATGAGCGATTCTTC.